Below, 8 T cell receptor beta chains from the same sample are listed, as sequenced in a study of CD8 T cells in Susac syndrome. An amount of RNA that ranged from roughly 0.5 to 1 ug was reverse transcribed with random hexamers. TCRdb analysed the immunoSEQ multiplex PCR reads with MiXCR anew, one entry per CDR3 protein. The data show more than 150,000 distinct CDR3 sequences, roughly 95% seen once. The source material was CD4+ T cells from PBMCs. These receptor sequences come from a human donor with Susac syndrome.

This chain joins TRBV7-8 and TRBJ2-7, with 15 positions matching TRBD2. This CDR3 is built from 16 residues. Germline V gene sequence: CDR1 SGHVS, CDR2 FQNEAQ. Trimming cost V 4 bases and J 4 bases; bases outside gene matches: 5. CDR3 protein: CASSWTSGGALYEQYF. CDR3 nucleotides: TGTGCCAGCAGCTGGACTAGCGGGGGGGCACTATACGAGCAGTACTTC.

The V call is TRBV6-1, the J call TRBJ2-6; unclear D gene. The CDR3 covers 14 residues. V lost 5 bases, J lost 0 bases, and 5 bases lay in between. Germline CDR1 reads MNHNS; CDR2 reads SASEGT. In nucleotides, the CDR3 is TGTGCCAGCAGTCCATTCTCTGGGGCCAACGTCCTGACTTTC. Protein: CASSPFSGANVLTF.

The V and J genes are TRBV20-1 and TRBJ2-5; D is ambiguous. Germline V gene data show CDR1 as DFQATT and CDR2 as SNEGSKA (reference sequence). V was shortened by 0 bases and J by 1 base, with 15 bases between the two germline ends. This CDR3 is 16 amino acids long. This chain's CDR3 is CSARDFQAVSQETQYF. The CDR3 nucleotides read TGCAGTGCTAGAGATTTCCAGGCCGTGTCCCAAGAGACCCAGTACTTC.

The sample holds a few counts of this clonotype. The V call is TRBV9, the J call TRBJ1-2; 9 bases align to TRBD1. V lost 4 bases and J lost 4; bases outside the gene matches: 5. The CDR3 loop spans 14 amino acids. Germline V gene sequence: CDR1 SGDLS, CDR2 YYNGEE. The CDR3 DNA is TGTGCCAGCAGCCCGGGACAGGGCGCCTATGGCTACACCTTC. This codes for CASSPGQGAYGYTF.

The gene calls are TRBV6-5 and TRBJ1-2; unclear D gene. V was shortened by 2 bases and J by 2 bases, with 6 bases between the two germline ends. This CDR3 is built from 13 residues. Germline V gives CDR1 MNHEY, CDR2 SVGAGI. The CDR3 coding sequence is TGTGCCAGCAGTTACGCACGGAACTATGGCTACACCTTC. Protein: CASSYARNYGYTF.

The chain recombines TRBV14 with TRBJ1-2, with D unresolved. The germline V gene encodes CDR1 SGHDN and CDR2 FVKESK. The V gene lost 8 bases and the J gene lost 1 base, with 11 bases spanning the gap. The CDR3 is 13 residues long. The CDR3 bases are TGTGCCAGCCGGAGGACTGGTAACTATGGCTACACCTTC. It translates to CASRRTGNYGYTF.

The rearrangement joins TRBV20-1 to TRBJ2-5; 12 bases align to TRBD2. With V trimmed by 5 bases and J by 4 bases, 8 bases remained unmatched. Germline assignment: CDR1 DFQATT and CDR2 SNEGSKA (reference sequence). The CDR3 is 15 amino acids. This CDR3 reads CSAWTSGAPGETQYF. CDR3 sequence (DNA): TGCAGTGCTTGGACTAGCGGGGCCCCCGGAGAGACCCAGTACTTC.

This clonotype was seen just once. The CDR3 sequence: CAWRVRAGVHNSPLHF. Written as DNA, the CDR3 is TGTGCCTGGAGGGTCCGGGCAGGGGTCCATAATTCACCCCTCCACTTT. The gene calls are TRBV30 and TRBJ1-6, with a weak D call TRBD1 (6 bases). This CDR3 region has 16 residues. Looked up from germline, CDR1 is GTSNPN and CDR2 is SVGIG (reference sequence). The V gene lost 3 bases and the J gene lost 5 bases, with 17 bases spanning the gap. The full variable domain, its missing parts supplied by reference TRBV30 and TRBJ1-6, is SQTIHQWPATLVQPVGSPLSLECTVEGTSNPNLYWYRQAAGRGLQLLFYSVGIGQISSEVPQNLSASRPQDRQFILSSKKLLLSDSGFYLCAWRVRAGVHNSPLHFGNGTRLTVT.